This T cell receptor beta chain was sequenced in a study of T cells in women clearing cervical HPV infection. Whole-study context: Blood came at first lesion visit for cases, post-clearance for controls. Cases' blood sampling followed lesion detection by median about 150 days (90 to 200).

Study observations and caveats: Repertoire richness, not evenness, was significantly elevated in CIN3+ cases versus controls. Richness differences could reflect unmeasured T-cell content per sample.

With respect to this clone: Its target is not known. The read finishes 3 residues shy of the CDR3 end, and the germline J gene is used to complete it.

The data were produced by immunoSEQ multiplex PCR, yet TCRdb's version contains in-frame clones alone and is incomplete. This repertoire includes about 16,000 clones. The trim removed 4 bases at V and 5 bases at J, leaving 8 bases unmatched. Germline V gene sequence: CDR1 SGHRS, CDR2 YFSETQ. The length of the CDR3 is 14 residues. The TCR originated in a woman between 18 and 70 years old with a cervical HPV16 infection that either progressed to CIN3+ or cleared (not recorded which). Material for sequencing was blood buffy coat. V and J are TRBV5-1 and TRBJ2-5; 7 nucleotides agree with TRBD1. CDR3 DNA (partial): TGCGCCAGCAGCAATAGGGCACAGGGGGAGACC. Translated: CASSNRAQGET. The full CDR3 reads CASSNRAQGETQYF. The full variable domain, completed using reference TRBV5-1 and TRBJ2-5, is KAGVTQTPRYLIKTRGQQVTLSCSPISGHRSVSWYQQTPGQGLQFLFEYFSETQRNKGNFPGRFSGRQFSNSRSEMNVSTLELGDSALYLCASSNRAQGETQYFGPGTRLLVL.